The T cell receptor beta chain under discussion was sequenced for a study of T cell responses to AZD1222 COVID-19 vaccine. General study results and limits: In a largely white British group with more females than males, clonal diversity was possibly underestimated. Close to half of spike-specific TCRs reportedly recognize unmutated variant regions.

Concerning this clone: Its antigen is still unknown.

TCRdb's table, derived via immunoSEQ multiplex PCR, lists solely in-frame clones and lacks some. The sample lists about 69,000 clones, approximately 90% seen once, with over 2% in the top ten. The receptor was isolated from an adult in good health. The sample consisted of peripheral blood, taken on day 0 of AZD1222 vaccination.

The CDR3, as DNA: TGTGCCAGCGCTAAACTGGGAGGGTCAGATACGCAGTATTTT. As protein: CASAKLGGSDTQYF. The J gene is TRBJ2-3, the V gene TRBV7-9; 7 bases fit TRBD2. Trimming took 8 bases from V and 4 from J; bases not matched to a gene: 9. This CDR3 has 14 amino acids. CDR1 is SEHNR, CDR2 FQNEAQ, per germline (reference sequence).